The 4 T cell receptor gamma chains reported below all come from one sample, sequenced in a study of gamma-delta T cells after stem cell transplantation listed by TCRdb under 2016. To prepare the library, RT-PCR was applied. Instrument on record: Illumina MiSeq. TCRdb reprocessed the public reads with the caller CATT; rows with the same DNA were merged afterwards. Present in this sample are over 2,000 gamma-chain clones, just over 6.5% of which were seen just once. The ten largest clonotypes hold around 65% of the sample. Sequencing was carried out using gamma-delta T cells. The receptors here all came from a human donor. It is not recorded whose cells these are; they may come from a transplant donor.

This clone has just a few counts. The chain has TRGV3 and TRGJ1 or TRGJ2. TCRdb supplies no J gene; here it was assigned by aligning the nucleotide sequence to germline. This CDR3 comprises 13 residues. Germline V lookup: CDR1 VTNTFY, CDR2 YDVSTARD (reference sequence). V was clipped by 3 bases and J by 9 bases; unmatched bases: 11. CDR3 sequence reads: CATWDGTNVKKLF. The CDR3, as DNA: TGTGCCACCTGGGACGGAACGAACGTTAAGAAACTCTTT.

In this sample, this clone turned up a few times. The TCRdb protein comes from a much larger clone and disagrees with this DNA's translation at residues 9 and 13, likely due to a read error; the protein given here is derived from the DNA. The V and J genes are TRGV9 and TRGJP. Here the J gene was assigned by germline matching of the DNA, as TCRdb has none. CDR1 GITISATS and CDR2 ISYDGTV come from the germline V gene (reference sequence). The CDR3 spans 16 residues. In DNA form, the CDR3 reads TGTGCCTTGTGGGAGGTGCAAGAGTGGGGCAAAAAAAGCAAGGTATTT. Residues: CALWEVQEWGKKSKVF.

For this clone: A far larger clone is only one base removed, so a read error is likely. Other DNA sequences in the same sample also yield this CDR3. The chain joins TRGV9 to TRGJP1. J was trimmed by 0 bases and V by 0 bases; bases with no gene match: 7. The CDR3 spans 17 residues. The germline gives CDR1 GITISATS, CDR2 ISYDGTV (reference sequence). CDR3 amino acids: CALWEVRGNTTGWFKIF. Here the CDR3 DNA reads TGTGCCTTGTGGGAGGTGCGAGGGAATACCACTGGTTGGTTCAAGATATTT.

There are many counts of this clone. The protein held in TCRdb is that of a much larger clone and does not match this DNA's translation at residue 3, likely because of a read error; the protein shown is translated from the DNA. The V and J genes are TRGV9 and TRGJP. This CDR3 is built from 16 residues. Germline assignment: CDR1 GITISATS and CDR2 ISYDGTV (reference sequence). CDR3 DNA sequence: TGTGCCGTGTGGGAGGTGCAAGAGTTGGGCAAAAAAATCAAGGTATTT. Protein product: CAVWEVQELGKKIKVF.